A single sample is the source of the 8 T cell receptor beta chains below, sequenced in a study of cytomegalovirus exposure and HLA in healthy donors. The PCR had 60 Vbeta and 13 Jbeta primers. The data were produced by immunoSEQ multiplex PCR, yet TCRdb's version contains in-frame clones alone and is incomplete. In the table there are about 76,000 clones, roughly 78% of which are singletons. Sequenced: PBMCs. Source of these receptors: a male donor in good health and CMV-seropositive.

The chain uses TRBV5-6 and TRBJ1-1; 7 bases align to TRBD1. The germline CDR1 and CDR2 sequences are SGHDT and YYEEEE. The CDR3 is 14 residues long. The V segment lost 0 bases and the J segment 5 bases; nucleotides outside the gene matches: 4. The CDR3 is CASSLEGAWTEAFF. DNA for the CDR3: TGTGCCAGCAGCTTGGAGGGGGCTTGGACTGAAGCTTTCTTT.

The chain carries TRBV25-1 and TRBJ2-7, with TRBD1 identical over 10 bases. Germline values: CDR1 MGHDK, CDR2 SYGVNS. The CDR3 covers 16 residues. V trimming: 4 bases; J trimming: 2 bases; junction bases outside the gene matches: 8. The chain's CDR3 is CASSAGGQGLPYEQYF. Written as DNA, the CDR3 is TGTGCCAGCAGTGCGGGGGGACAGGGGCTTCCCTACGAGCAGTACTTC.

The chain recombines TRBV19 with TRBJ2-5; 10 positions match TRBD2. CDR3 length: 15 amino acids. Germline CDR1 LNHDA, CDR2 SQIVND (reference sequence). J was trimmed by 4 bases and V by 3 bases; bases with no gene match: 5. This CDR3 reads CASSMLAGEAETQYF. The CDR3 DNA follows: TGTGCCAGTAGTATGCTAGCGGGAGAGGCAGAGACCCAGTACTTC.

V and J are TRBV6-5 and TRBJ2-3; 7 bases are shared with TRBD1. Germline CDR1 and CDR2: MNHEY and SVGAGI. After removal of 6 bases from V and 2 bases from J, the junction contained 5 bases not matched to a gene. This CDR3 has 14 residues. The CDR3 nucleotides are TGTGCCAGCAGACAGGACAGGACCACAGATACGCAGTATTTT. It is translated as CASRQDRTTDTQYF.

The gene calls are TRBV28 and TRBJ1-2; 9 positions match TRBD1. Germline assignment: CDR1 MDHEN and CDR2 SYDVKM. The CDR3 is made up of 17 amino acids. V shed 1 base, J shed 1 base, and the junction held 7 bases outside the gene matches. Here the CDR3 reads CASSLFHRGQGNYGYTF. CDR3 coding DNA: TGTGCCAGCAGTTTATTCCACAGGGGGCAGGGTAACTATGGCTACACCTTC.

This chain connects TRBV6-5 to TRBJ2-7; 9 bases fit TRBD1. Trimming cost V 0 bases and J 6 bases; bases outside gene matches: 3. CDR3 length equals 14 residues. Germline lookup yields CDR1 MNHEY and CDR2 SVGAGI. CDR3: CASSYSRTGVEQYF. CDR3 bases: TGTGCCAGCAGTTACTCGAGGACAGGGGTCGAGCAGTACTTC.

This chain links TRBV19 with TRBJ2-1; 10 nucleotides agree with TRBD2. The CDR3 has 14 amino acids. Germline V gene sequence: CDR1 LNHDA, CDR2 SQIVND (reference sequence). The ends lost 4 bases at V and 8 bases at J; junction bases unmatched: 5. CDR3 region: CASSTSGRGDEQFF. The CDR3 region has the DNA TGTGCCAGTAGTACTAGCGGGAGAGGGGATGAGCAGTTCTTC.

This clone has more than one count but fewer than ten. The V gene is TRBV25-1, the J gene TRBJ1-1; 8 nucleotides match TRBD1. In germline, CDR1 is MGHDK, CDR2 SYGVNS. The CDR3 loop spans 13 amino acids. Unmatched junction bases numbered 6, after V lost 4 bases and J lost 8 bases. In DNA, the CDR3 is TGTGCCAGCAGTGTTCGGGACAGGTACGAAGCTTTCTTT. Encoded protein: CASSVRDRYEAFF.